This T cell receptor (beta chain) is drawn from a study of a mutant IDH1 vaccine in newly diagnosed glioma. About the study: Investigators started vaccination 4-6 weeks after radiotherapy alone, or with temozolomide cycles. Of the patients given treatment, approximately 60% were male and approximately 40% were female, and a mean age of around 38 years was recorded. Beforehand, treatment had been radiotherapy, temozolomide, or both; the majority received both.

Assay used: immunoSEQ multiplex PCR; TCRdb lists only in-frame clones, some missing. The sample lists roughly 60,000 clones, about 85% occurring once. For this clone: Its cognate antigen is unknown.

Time point reported: week 23, last vaccination. Each dose of the vaccine consisted of 300 ug of mutant IDH1 20-mer peptide, with topical imiquimod. The donor cohort comprised cases of new WHO grade 3 or 4 IDH1-mutant, ATRX-lost astrocytoma. The source material was PBMCs, sampled from a glioma patient whose treatment included an IDH1 peptide vaccine. The TCR originated in a man in his thirties or forties with glioma.

CDR3 coding DNA: TGTGCCATCAGCCAAAGAACAGGGGTGGGGGGTTATGGCTACACCTTC. Translation gives CAISQRTGVGGYGYTF. V and J are TRBV10-3 and TRBJ1-2; 7 bases agree with TRBD1. The trim removed 6 bases at V and 5 bases at J, leaving 15 bases unmatched. Germline CDR1 reads ENHRY; CDR2 reads SYGVKD. The CDR3 extends over 16 amino acids.